This TCR beta chain was captured in a study of OX40 agonist ivuxolimab in advanced cancers. Study overall: Ivuxolimab, an antibody acting as an agonist of OX40 (CD134), was used to treat patients. Patients assigned to dose escalation were diagnosed with hepatocellular carcinoma, melanoma, renal cell or head and neck cancer. The dose-escalation cohort was roughly 84% male, with a mean age of about 56 years, ranging roughly 20 to 90.

Here immunoSEQ multiplex PCR was the method, and the copy in TCRdb shows in-frame clones only, minus some. The table has tens of thousands of clones, about nine tenths seen once; the top ten hold approximately 0.39%. Study findings and constraints: Fewer expanded clones were found on average in CD4+ than in CD8+ T cells.

This clone was seen once. The antigen is undetermined. The CDR3 runs 16 residues. Per the germline V gene, CDR1 is MNHEY and CDR2 is SVGAGI. With 2 bases removed from V and 0 bases from J, the gap between germline ends came to 10 bases. The sequencing used CD4+ or CD8+ T cells sorted from blood, collected in a trial of the OX40 agonist ivuxolimab. This chain connects TRBV6-5 to TRBJ1-4; D not certain. The origin of this receptor is an adult with an advanced solid tumor such as melanoma, head and neck, liver or kidney cancer. The chain's CDR3 is CASSYTPFATNEKLFF. Here the CDR3 DNA reads TGTGCCAGCAGTTACACCCCTTTTGCAACTAATGAAAAACTGTTTTTT.